Listed here are 22 T cell receptor beta chains from one sample, sequenced in a study of regulatory T cells in long-lasting Graves disease. Through Arm-PCR of CDR3 regions and iRepertoire HTBI primers, TCR beta libraries were built. TCRdb called the multiplex PCR reads again in MiXCR, with one record for every CDR3 protein. The table shows hundreds of thousands of distinct CDR3 sequences, with 15% to 20% occurring only once. The time point: newly diagnosed GD, antithyroid drugs for less than 3 months. PBMC-extracted RNA yielded the TCR library. These data are also associated with another study on T cells in Graves' hyperthyroidism and ophthalmopathy.

The sample in question was peripheral blood mononuclear cells (PBMCs), obtained at new diagnosis, from a patient treated with antithyroid drugs. These receptors came from a woman aged 35-60 years with Graves disease.

The J gene is TRBJ2-5, the V gene TRBV7-8; TRBD1 matches 8 bases. Germline CDR1 SGHVS, CDR2 FQNEAQ. The junction had 6 bases not matched to a gene; V was cut back by 1 base and J by 5 bases. The CDR3 has 15 amino acids. Here the CDR3 reads CASSLDSRGHETQYF. As DNA, the CDR3 is TGTGCCAGCAGCTTAGATAGCAGGGGGCACGAGACCCAGTACTTC.

The chain couples TRBV2 to TRBJ1-1, with D possibly TRBD1 on 5 matching bases. Germline CDR1 and CDR2: SNHLY and FYNNEI. CDR3 size: 13 residues. Between the trimmed V and J ends, which lost 2 bases and 10 bases, there was a span of 14 bases. The CDR3 DNA reads TGTGCCAGCAGTGAACCGGGGCGAGGCGGAGCTTTCTTT. This sequence encodes CASSEPGRGGAFF.

There are a few counts of this clonotype. This chain connects TRBV4-1 to TRBJ2-5; TRBD1 aligns across 8 bases. The CDR3 runs 15 residues. The J segment lost 5 bases and the V segment lost 1 base, leaving 6 bases of the junction unmatched. The germline gives CDR1 MGHRA, CDR2 YSYEKL. CDR3 sequence (DNA): TGCGCCAGCAGCCAAGCGGACAGGGAATGGGAGACCCAGTACTTC. Its translation: CASSQADREWETQYF.

The chain uses TRBV20-1 and TRBJ1-5; D gene unclear. Germline-derived CDR1 and CDR2 are DFQATT and SNEGSKA (reference sequence). Trimming shortened V by 3 bases and J by 7 bases, and 16 bases separated the two germline ends. The CDR3 runs 14 residues. This chain's CDR3 is CSASSSWMWQPQHF. Here the CDR3 DNA reads TGCAGTGCTAGTAGCTCGTGGATGTGGCAGCCCCAGCATTTT.

This clonotype was observed at least ten times. In nucleotides, the CDR3 is TGCGCCAGCAGCCACGGTGGGGGGGGGTACGGGCCTGAAGCTTTCTTT. This gives the protein CASSHGGGGYGPEAFF. The genes are TRBV5-1 and TRBJ1-1, with a weak D call TRBD1 (5 bases). The CDR3 extends over 16 amino acids. Germline V gives CDR1 SGHRS, CDR2 YFSETQ. Trimming cost V 4 bases and J 6 bases, with 22 bases left between them.

This clonotype showed up many times. The chain has TRBV12-5 and TRBJ1-5; a weak D match, TRBD1 (5 bases). Trimming removed 0 bases at V and 0 bases at J, with 12 bases between. This CDR3 comprises 17 residues. The germline V gene encodes CDR1 LGHNT and CDR2 FRNRAP. For the CDR3, the DNA is TGTGCTAGTGGTTTGGTACCCGGGGGTTATAGCAATCAGCCCCAGCATTTT. Amino acid sequence: CASGLVPGGYSNQPQHF.

This clonotype was detected ten times or more. V is TRBV7-9 and J is TRBJ2-5, with 10 bases identical to TRBD1. The CDR3 runs 14 residues. Trimming removed 5 bases from V and 5 bases from J; junction bases left unmatched: 5. Germline CDR1 is SEHNR and CDR2 is FQNEAQ (reference sequence). DNA of the CDR3: TGTGCCAGCAGCAGGGACAGGGGAACGGAGACCCAGTACTTC. Translation: CASSRDRGTETQYF.

The sample holds a few counts of this clonotype. The rearrangement joins TRBV30 to TRBJ1-3; D uncertain. The CDR3 sequence is 14 residues long. Per germline, CDR1 GTSNPN and CDR2 SVGIG (reference sequence). V gave up 3 bases and J gave up 1 base, with 10 bases separating them. The CDR3 protein is CAWRTPGSGNTIYF. The CDR3 DNA follows: TGTGCCTGGAGAACCCCGGGGTCTGGAAACACCATATATTTT.

In its sample, this clonotype was seen a few times. V usage is TRBV15 and J usage is TRBJ2-3; the D gene could be TRBD1 or TRBD2 (5 bases each). In germline, CDR1 is LNHNV, CDR2 YYDKDF (reference sequence). V dropped 3 bases and J dropped 11 bases, with 18 bases sitting between them. This CDR3 comprises 14 residues. CDR3 coding DNA: TGTGCCACCAGCAGCCCCGGGGCGATTCCCCTGCAGTATTTT. It specifies CATSSPGAIPLQYF.

This clonotype has a count of ten or more. V gene TRBV11-2 combines with J gene TRBJ2-1, with D tentatively TRBD1 (6 bases). Between the trimmed V and J ends, which lost 7 bases and 2 bases, there was a span of 12 bases. The CDR3 loop spans 14 amino acids. Germline CDR1 and CDR2: SGHAT and FQNNGV. CDR3 in amino acids: CASTPWDTYNEQFF. CDR3 in DNA: TGTGCCAGCACCCCGTGGGACACCTACAATGAGCAGTTCTTC.

This clonotype turned up a few times. The chain links TRBV5-6 to TRBJ1-5, with TRBD1 as a possible D gene (5 bases). There are 15 residues in the CDR3. V gave up 2 bases and J gave up 5 bases, with 14 bases separating them. Germline CDR1 reads SGHDT; CDR2 reads YYEEEE. The CDR3 loop is CASSLMGRGHQPQHF. The CDR3 nucleotides are TGTGCCAGCAGCTTAATGGGACGAGGTCATCAGCCCCAGCATTTT.

This rearrangement joins TRBV19 to TRBJ1-1; D perhaps matches TRBD1 (5 bases). CDR3 length: 13 amino acids. The germline CDR1 and CDR2 sequences are LNHDA and SQIVND (reference sequence). V dropped 3 bases and J dropped 7 bases, with 12 bases sitting between them. DNA for the CDR3: TGTGCCAGTAGTATCGGGCAGGGCCTTGAAGCTTTCTTT. It codes for CASSIGQGLEAFF.

This clonotype was seen a few times. The V call is TRBV19, the J call TRBJ2-1, with 7 nucleotides matching TRBD1. Germline values: CDR1 LNHDA, CDR2 SQIVND (reference sequence). The CDR3 extends over 14 amino acids. V lost 4 bases, J lost 3 bases, and 3 bases stayed unmatched. The CDR3 protein is CASSRGTVYNEQFF. The CDR3 nucleotides read TGTGCCAGTAGTAGGGGGACAGTCTACAATGAGCAGTTCTTC.

The table lists this clonotype with many counts. CDR3 sequence: CATLDRNYGYTF. Here the CDR3 DNA reads TGTGCCACCCTAGACAGAAACTATGGCTACACCTTC. The V and J genes are TRBV28 and TRBJ1-2, with D maybe TRBD1 (5 bases). This CDR3 is 12 amino acids long. The V and J ends lost 10 bases and 2 bases respectively, with 11 bases between them. Germline values: CDR1 MDHEN, CDR2 SYDVKM.

This clonotype was seen a few times. The chain joins TRBV10-3 to TRBJ1-4, with D maybe TRBD1 (6 bases). Per the germline V gene, CDR1 is ENHRY and CDR2 is SYGVKD. Trimming took 6 bases from V and 4 from J, leaving 15 bases between them. The CDR3 is 15 amino acids. This chain's CDR3 is CAISRSGQFNEKLFF. As DNA, the CDR3 is TGTGCCATCAGCCGTAGCGGACAGTTTAATGAAAAACTGTTTTTT.

This clonotype was picked up many times. The V call is TRBV11-2, the J call TRBJ2-3, with a tentative D call TRBD1 (6 bases). V lost 1 base and J 1 base, leaving 9 bases between the germline ends. The germline V gene has CDR1 SGHAT and CDR2 FQNNGV. The CDR3 covers 15 residues. The CDR3 sequence: CASSLVGQRTDTQYF. For the CDR3, the DNA is TGTGCCAGCAGCTTAGTTGGACAGCGCACAGATACGCAGTATTTT. The full variable domain, in which reference TRBV11-2 and TRBJ2-3 provide the parts outside the CDR3, is EAGVAQSPRYKIIEKRQSVAFWCNPISGHATLYWYQQILGQGPKLLIQFQNNGVVDDSQLPKDRFSAERLKGVDSTLKIQPAKLEDSAVYLCASSLVGQRTDTQYFGPGTRLTVL.

This clonotype appeared a few times. V and J are TRBV7-8 and TRBJ1-4, with TRBD1 as a possible D gene (6 bases). The CDR3 spans 13 residues. Germline V gives CDR1 SGHVS, CDR2 FQNEAQ. With 5 bases removed from V and 7 bases from J, the gap between germline ends came to 11 bases. CDR3 protein: CASSHRVVEKLFF. In DNA, the CDR3 is TGTGCCAGCAGCCACAGGGTTGTTGAAAAACTGTTTTTT.

This clonotype has a count of ten or more. V usage is TRBV18 and J usage is TRBJ1-6; TRBD1 might be the D (5 bases). The CDR3 has 14 amino acids. Germline V CDR1 and CDR2: KGHSH, LQKENI. The germline V and J ends were trimmed by 2 bases and 7 bases, with 9 bases remaining between them. In DNA, the CDR3 is TGTGCCAGCTCACCATCGCAGGGAAATTCACCCCTCCACTTT. It translates to CASSPSQGNSPLHF. Full variable domain (remainder filled in from reference TRBV18 and TRBJ1-6): NAGVMQNPRHLVRRRGQEARLRCSPMKGHSHVYWYRQLPEEGLKFMVYLQKENIIDESGMPKERFSAEFPKEGPSILRIQQVVRGDSAAYFCASSPSQGNSPLHFGNGTRLTVT.

This clonotype turned up a few times. The chain joins TRBV29-1 to TRBJ2-5; 9 positions match TRBD1. CDR1 is SQVTM and CDR2 is ANQGSEA in the germline V gene. The CDR3 contains 12 residues. V lost 5 bases, J lost 5 bases, and 3 bases stayed unmatched. This chain's CDR3 is CSVTGGTETQYF. CDR3 DNA: TGCAGCGTTACAGGGGGCACTGAGACCCAGTACTTC.

The chain uses TRBV6-1 and TRBJ2-5; D perhaps matches TRBD2 (6 bases). Trimming removed 5 bases at V and 10 bases at J, with 23 bases between. The CDR3 loop spans 15 amino acids. In germline, CDR1 is MNHNS, CDR2 SASEGT. The CDR3 DNA is TGTGCCAGCAGTAATATACTAGCAGGGCCCTCTGGCCAGTACTTC. This translates into CASSNILAGPSGQYF.

This clonotype was detected many times. This chain connects TRBV20-1 to TRBJ2-3; 8 bases match TRBD2. CDR3 length: 15 amino acids. CDR1 is DFQATT, CDR2 SNEGSKA, per germline (reference sequence). The V and J ends lost 6 bases and 8 bases, in that order; junction bases with no gene match: 16. In DNA, the CDR3 is TGCAGTGCCCTCTTTACGGCGGGGGGCCCGCGTACGCAGTATTTT. Protein product: CSALFTAGGPRTQYF.

The chain joins TRBV19 to TRBJ1-2; D is unclear. Germline CDR1 reads LNHDA; CDR2 reads SQIVND (reference sequence). The CDR3 consists of 12 residues. With 5 bases removed from V and 4 bases from J, the gap between germline ends came to 8 bases. The CDR3 bases are TGTGCCAGTAGTTGGGCGGTCTATGGCTACACCTTC. This translates into CASSWAVYGYTF. Based on the CDR3 plus reference TRBV19 and TRBJ1-2, the full variable domain is DGGITQSPKYLFRKEGQNVTLSCEQNLNHDAMYWYRQDPGQGLRLIYYSQIVNDFQKGDIAEGYSVSREKKESFPLTVTSAQKNPTAFYLCASSWAVYGYTFGSGTRLTVV.